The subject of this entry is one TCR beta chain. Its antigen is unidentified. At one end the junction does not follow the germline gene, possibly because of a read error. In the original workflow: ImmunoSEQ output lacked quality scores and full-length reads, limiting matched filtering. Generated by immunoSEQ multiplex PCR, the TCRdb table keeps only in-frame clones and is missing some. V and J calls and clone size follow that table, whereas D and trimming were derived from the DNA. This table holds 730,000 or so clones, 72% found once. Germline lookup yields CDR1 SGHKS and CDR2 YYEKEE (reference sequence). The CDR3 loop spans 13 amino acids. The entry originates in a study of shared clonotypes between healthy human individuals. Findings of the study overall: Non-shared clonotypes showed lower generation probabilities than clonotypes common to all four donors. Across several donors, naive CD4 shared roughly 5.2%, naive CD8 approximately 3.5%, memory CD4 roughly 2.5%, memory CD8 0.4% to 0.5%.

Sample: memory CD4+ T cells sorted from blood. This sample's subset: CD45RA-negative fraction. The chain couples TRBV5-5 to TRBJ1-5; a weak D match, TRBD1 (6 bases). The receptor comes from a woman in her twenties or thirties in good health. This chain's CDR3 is CASSFDRNRPQHF. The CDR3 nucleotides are TGTGCCAGCAGCTTCGACAGGAATCGGCCCCAGCATTTT.